Described below is a single T cell receptor (beta chain) sequence and its context. Its antigen is not identified. The entry originates in a study of cytomegalovirus exposure and HLA in healthy donors. The study, taken as a whole, reports: Confirmation was obtained in vitro that a few CMV-associated chains are specific for CMV antigens.

The table came from immunoSEQ multiplex PCR; TCRdb's copy has only in-frame clones and leaves some out. The sample records roughly 98,000 clones, roughly 85% being singletons. This CDR3 region has 14 residues. The germline gives CDR1 KGHSH, CDR2 LQKENI. Trimming shortened V by 0 bases and J by 4 bases, and 9 bases separated the two germline ends. V usage is TRBV18 and J usage is TRBJ1-2, with D possibly TRBD1 on 6 matching bases. Source material: PBMCs. This receptor was obtained from a woman aged 25 to 45 in good health and CMV-seronegative. This CDR3 reads CASSPPYRAYGYTF. CDR3 sequence (DNA): TGTGCCAGCTCACCACCGTACAGGGCCTATGGCTACACCTTC.